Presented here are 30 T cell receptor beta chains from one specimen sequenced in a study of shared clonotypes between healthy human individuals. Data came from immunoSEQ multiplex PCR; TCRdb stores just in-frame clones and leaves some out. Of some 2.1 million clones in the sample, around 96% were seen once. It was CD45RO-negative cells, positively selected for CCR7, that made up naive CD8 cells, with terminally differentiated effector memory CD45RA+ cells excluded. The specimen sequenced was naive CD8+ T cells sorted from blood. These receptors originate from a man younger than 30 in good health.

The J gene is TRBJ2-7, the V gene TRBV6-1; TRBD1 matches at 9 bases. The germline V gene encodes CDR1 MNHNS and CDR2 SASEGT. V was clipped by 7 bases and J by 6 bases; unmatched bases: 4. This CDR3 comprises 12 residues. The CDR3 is CASKGQGFEQYF. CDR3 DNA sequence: TGTGCCAGCAAAGGACAGGGGTTCGAGCAGTACTTC.

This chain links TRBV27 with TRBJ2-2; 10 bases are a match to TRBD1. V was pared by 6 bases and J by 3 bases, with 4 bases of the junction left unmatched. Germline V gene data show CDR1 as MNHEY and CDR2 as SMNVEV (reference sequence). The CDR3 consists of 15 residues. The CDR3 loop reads CASRPGQGYTGELFF. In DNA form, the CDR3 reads TGTGCCAGCAGACCGGGACAGGGGTACACCGGGGAGCTGTTTTTT.

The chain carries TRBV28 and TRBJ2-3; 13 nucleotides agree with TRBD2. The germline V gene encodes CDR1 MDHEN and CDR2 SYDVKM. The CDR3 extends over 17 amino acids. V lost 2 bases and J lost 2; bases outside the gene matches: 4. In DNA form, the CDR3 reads TGTGCCAGCAGTTTACCCGGACTAGCGGGGGACACAGATACGCAGTATTTT. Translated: CASSLPGLAGDTDTQYF.

In DNA form, the CDR3 reads TGCAGCGAGGGACACTACACTGAAGCTTTCTTT. Translating it yields CSEGHYTEAFF. This rearrangement joins TRBV29-1 to TRBJ1-1; D is possibly TRBD1 (6 bases). V lost 7 bases and J 3 bases, leaving 9 bases between the germline ends. In germline, CDR1 is SQVTM, CDR2 ANQGSEA. The CDR3 consists of 11 residues.

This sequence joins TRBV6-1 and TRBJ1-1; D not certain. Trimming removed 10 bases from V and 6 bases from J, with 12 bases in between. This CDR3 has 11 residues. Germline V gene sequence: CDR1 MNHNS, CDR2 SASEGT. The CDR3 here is CATMEASEAFF. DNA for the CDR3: TGTGCCACCATGGAGGCGTCTGAAGCTTTCTTT.

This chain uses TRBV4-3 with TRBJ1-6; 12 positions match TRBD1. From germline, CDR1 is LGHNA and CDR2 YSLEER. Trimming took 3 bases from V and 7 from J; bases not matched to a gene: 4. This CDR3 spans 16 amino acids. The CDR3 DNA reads TGCGCCAGCAGCCAGGGGACAGGGGGCATGAATTCACCCCTCCACTTT. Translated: CASSQGTGGMNSPLHF.

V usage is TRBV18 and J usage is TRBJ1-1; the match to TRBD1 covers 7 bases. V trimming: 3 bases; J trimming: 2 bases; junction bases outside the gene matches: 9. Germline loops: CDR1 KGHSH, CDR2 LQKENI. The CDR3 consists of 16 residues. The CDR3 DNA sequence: TGTGCCAGCTCACCGAACAGGGGCCAGTCCAACACTGAAGCTTTCTTT. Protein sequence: CASSPNRGQSNTEAFF.

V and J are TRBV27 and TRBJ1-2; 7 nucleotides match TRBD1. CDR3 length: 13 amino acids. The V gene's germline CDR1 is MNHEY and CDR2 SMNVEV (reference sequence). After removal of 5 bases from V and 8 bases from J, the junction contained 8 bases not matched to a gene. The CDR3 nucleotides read TGTGCCAGCAGTCAAGGGGGCCAGGGAGGCTACACCTTC. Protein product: CASSQGGQGGYTF.

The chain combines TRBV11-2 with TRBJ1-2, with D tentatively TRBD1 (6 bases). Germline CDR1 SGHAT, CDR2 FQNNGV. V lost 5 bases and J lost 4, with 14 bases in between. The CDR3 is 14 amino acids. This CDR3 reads CASSPWGGSYGYTF. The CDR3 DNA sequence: TGTGCCAGCAGCCCTTGGGGGGGCAGCTATGGCTACACCTTC.

CDR3 bases: TGTGCCAGCAGCGCCCCCGGGCTCACTGAAGCTTTCTTT. It yields the protein CASSAPGLTEAFF. J is TRBJ1-1 and V is TRBV7-9; D not certain. CDR1 is SEHNR, CDR2 FQNEAQ, per germline (reference sequence). Between the trimmed V and J ends, which lost 5 bases and 4 bases, there was a span of 11 bases. The CDR3 contains 13 residues.

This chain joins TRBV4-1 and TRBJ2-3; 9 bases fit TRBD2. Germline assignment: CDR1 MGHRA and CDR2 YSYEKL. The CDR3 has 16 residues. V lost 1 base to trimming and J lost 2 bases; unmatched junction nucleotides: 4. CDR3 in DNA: TGCGCCAGCAGCCAAGCCCCGGGACTAGCCACAGATACGCAGTATTTT. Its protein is CASSQAPGLATDTQYF.

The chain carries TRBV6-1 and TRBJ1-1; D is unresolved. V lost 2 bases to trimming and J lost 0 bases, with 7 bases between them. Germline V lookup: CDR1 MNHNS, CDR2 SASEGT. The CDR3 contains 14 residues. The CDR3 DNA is TGTGCCAGCAGTGAATCATGGGTGAACACTGAAGCTTTCTTT. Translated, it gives CASSESWVNTEAFF.

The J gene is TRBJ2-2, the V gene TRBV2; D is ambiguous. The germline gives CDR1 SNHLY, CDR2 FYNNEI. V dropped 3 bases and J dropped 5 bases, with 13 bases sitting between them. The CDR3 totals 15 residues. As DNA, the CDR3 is TGTGCCAGCAGTGACAGCCCTTGGGAAACCGGGGAGCTGTTTTTT. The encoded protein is CASSDSPWETGELFF.

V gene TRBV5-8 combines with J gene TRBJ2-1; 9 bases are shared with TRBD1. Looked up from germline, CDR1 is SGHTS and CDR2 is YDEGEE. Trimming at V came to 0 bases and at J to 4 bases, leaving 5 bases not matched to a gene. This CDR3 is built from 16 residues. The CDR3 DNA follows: TGTGCCAGCAGCTTGGGAGACAGGGGGTTTTACAATGAGCAGTTCTTC. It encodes CASSLGDRGFYNEQFF.

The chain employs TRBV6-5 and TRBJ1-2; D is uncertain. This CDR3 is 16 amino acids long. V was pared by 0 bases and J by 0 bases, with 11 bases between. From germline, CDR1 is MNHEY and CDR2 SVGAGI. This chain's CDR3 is CASSYSYGEANYGYTF. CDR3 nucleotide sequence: TGTGCCAGCAGTTACTCGTATGGGGAGGCTAACTATGGCTACACCTTC.

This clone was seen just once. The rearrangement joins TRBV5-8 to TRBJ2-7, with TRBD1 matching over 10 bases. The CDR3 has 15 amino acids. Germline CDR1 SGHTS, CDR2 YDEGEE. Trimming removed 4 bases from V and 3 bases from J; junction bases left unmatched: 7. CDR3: CASSPGTGADYEQYF. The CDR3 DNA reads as TGTGCCAGCAGCCCGGGGACAGGGGCTGACTACGAGCAGTACTTC.

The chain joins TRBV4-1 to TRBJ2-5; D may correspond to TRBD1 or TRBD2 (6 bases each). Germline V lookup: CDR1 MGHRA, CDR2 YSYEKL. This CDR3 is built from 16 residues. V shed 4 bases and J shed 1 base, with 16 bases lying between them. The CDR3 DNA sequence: TGCGCCAGCAGCCCCCTAGGGGGGATACTCCAAGAGACCCAGTACTTC. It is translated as CASSPLGGILQETQYF.

Here the CDR3 DNA reads TGTGCCAGCAGTTCCATCGGGGGTATCGATGAAAAACTGTTTTTT. This encodes CASSSIGGIDEKLFF. The chain recombines TRBV27 with TRBJ1-4, with a possible D match to TRBD1 (5 bases). The CDR3 totals 15 residues. Germline V gene sequence: CDR1 MNHEY, CDR2 SMNVEV (reference sequence). Trimming cost V 4 bases and J 6 bases, with 15 bases left between them.

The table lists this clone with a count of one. Here the CDR3 DNA reads TGTGCCTGGTGCGGACTTCACTACAATGAGCAGTTCTTC. This translates into CAWCGLHYNEQFF. The chain couples TRBV30 to TRBJ2-1; D may be TRBD2 (5 bases). Germline V gene data show CDR1 as GTSNPN and CDR2 as SVGIG (reference sequence). The CDR3 extends over 13 amino acids. V lost 5 bases, J lost 3 bases, and 11 bases lay in between. Variable domain in full (rest from reference TRBV30 and TRBJ2-1): SQTIHQWPATLVQPVGSPLSLECTVEGTSNPNLYWYRQAAGRGLQLLFYSVGIGQISSEVPQNLSASRPQDRQFILSSKKLLLSDSGFYLCAWCGLHYNEQFFGPGTRLTVL.

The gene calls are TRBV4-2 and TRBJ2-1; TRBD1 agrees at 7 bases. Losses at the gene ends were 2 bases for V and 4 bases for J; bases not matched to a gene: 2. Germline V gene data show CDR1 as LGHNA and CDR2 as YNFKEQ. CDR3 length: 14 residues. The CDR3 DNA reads TGTGCCAGCAGCCAACTGGGACAGTACAATGAGCAGTTCTTC. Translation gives CASSQLGQYNEQFF.

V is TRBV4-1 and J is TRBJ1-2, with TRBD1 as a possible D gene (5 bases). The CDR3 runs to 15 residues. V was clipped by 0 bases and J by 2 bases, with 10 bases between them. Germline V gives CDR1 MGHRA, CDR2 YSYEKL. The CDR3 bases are TGCGCCAGCAGCCAAGAACCGGGGGAGAACTATGGCTACACCTTC. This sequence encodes CASSQEPGENYGYTF.

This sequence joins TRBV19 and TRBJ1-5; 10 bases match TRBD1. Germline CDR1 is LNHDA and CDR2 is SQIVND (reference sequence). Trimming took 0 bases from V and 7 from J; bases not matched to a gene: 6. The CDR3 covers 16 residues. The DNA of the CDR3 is TGTGCCAGTAGTATAGATAGTGGGACAGGGGCACAGCCCCAGCATTTT. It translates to CASSIDSGTGAQPQHF.

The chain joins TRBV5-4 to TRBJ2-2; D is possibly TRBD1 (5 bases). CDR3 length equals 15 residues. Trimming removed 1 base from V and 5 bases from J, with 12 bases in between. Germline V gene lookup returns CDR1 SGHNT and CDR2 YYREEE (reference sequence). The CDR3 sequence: CASSLLGDGTGELFF. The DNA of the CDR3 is TGTGCCAGCAGCTTGCTAGGGGATGGAACCGGGGAGCTGTTTTTT.

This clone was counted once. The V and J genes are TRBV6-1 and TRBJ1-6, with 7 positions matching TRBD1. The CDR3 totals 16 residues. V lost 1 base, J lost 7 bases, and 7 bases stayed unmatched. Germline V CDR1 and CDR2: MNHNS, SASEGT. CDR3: CASSEDWTGWNSPLHF. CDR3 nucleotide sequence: TGTGCCAGCAGTGAAGACTGGACAGGCTGGAATTCACCCCTCCACTTT.

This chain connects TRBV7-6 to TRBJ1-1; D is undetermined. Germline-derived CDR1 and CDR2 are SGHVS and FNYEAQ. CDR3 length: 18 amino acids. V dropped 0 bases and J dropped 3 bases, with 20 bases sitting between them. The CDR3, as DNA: TGTGCCAGCAGCTTAGCAGGATCTGGACCGAGTGTGTACACTGAAGCTTTCTTT. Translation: CASSLAGSGPSVYTEAFF.

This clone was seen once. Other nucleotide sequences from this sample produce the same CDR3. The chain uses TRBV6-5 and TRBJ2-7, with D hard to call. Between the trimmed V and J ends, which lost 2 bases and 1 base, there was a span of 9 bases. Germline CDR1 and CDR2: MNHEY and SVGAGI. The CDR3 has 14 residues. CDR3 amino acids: CASSYGSSSYEQYF. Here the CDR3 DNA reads TGTGCCAGCAGTTACGGGTCCAGTTCCTACGAGCAGTACTTC.

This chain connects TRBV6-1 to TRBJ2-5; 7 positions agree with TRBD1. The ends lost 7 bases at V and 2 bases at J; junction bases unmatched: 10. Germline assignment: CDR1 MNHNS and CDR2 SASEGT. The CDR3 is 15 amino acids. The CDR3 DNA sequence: TGTGCCAGCAAGCTTGCCGGGACAGCTCAAGAGACCCAGTACTTC. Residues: CASKLAGTAQETQYF.

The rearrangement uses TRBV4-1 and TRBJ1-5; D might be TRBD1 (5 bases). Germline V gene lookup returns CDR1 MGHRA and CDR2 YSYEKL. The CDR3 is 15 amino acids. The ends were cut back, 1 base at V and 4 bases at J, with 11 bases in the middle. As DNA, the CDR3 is TGCGCCAGCAGCCAAGCAGAGGGGCTAAATCAGCCCCAGCATTTT. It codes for CASSQAEGLNQPQHF.

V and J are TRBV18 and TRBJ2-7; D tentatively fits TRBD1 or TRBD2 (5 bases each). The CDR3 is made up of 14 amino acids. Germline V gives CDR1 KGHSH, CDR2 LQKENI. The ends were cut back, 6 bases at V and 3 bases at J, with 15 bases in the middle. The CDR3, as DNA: TGTGCCAGCTCTCATGGGGACGCAGTCTACGAGCAGTACTTC. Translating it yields CASSHGDAVYEQYF.

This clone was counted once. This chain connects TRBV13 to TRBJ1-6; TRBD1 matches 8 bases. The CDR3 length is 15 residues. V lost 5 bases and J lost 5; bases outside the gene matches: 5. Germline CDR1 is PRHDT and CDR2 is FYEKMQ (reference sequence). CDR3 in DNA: TGTGCCAGCAGCGAACAGGGGGGAAATAATTCACCCCTCCACTTT. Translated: CASSEQGGNNSPLHF.